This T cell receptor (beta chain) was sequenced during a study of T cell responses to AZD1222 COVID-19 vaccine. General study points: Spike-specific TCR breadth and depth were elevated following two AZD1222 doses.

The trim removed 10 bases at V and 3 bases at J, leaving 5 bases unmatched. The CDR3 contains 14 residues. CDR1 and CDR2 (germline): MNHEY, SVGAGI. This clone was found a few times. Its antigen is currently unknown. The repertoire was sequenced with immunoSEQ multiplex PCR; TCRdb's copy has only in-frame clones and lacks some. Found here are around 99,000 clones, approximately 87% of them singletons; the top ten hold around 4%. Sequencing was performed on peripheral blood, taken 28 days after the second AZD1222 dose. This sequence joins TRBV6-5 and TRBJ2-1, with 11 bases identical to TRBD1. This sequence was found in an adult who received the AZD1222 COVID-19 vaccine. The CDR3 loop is CATWTGGVYNEQFF. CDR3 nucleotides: TGTGCCACTTGGACAGGGGGCGTCTACAATGAGCAGTTCTTC.